Each of the 16 T cell receptor beta chains below was sequenced from the same sample in a study of cytomegalovirus exposure and HLA in healthy donors. 60 Vbeta and 13 Jbeta primers were used in PCR. The assay was immunoSEQ multiplex PCR, and TCRdb's table has in-frame clones only and misses some. The sample holds 250,000 to 350,000 clones, 80% seen once. Sequenced material: PBMCs. The receptors shown here come from a girl aged 2-15 years in good health and CMV-seronegative.

In this sample, this clone turned up a few times. This chain connects TRBV28 to TRBJ1-1, with a tentative D call TRBD1 (6 bases). Germline CDR1 and CDR2: MDHEN and SYDVKM. The CDR3 extends over 16 amino acids. Trimming left V 7 bases short and J 5 bases short, with 23 bases between. The CDR3: CASTLRGEGRLTEAFF. The CDR3, as DNA: TGTGCCAGCACCCTCAGGGGCGAGGGGCGATTAACTGAAGCTTTCTTT.

The V and J genes are TRBV10-3 and TRBJ2-1; 10 nucleotides align to TRBD2. This CDR3 contains 17 residues. Losses at the gene ends were 3 bases for V and 8 bases for J; bases not matched to a gene: 13. Germline assignment: CDR1 ENHRY and CDR2 SYGVKD. The CDR3 spells CAISDSSLAGVFHEQFF. The CDR3 region has the DNA TGTGCCATCAGTGATTCCTCGCTAGCGGGAGTGTTTCATGAGCAGTTCTTC.

The CDR3 loop is CASSLAPGTGGTVFYEQYF. CDR3 DNA: TGCGCCAGCAGCTTGGCCCCTGGGACAGGGGGCACCGTCTTCTACGAGCAGTACTTC. V and J are TRBV5-1 and TRBJ2-7, with TRBD1 matching 12 bases. The V segment lost 0 bases and the J segment 3 bases; nucleotides outside the gene matches: 13. The CDR3 covers 19 residues. Germline values: CDR1 SGHRS, CDR2 YFSETQ.

This rearrangement joins TRBV5-1 to TRBJ2-3, with 8 positions matching TRBD2. Germline V gene lookup returns CDR1 SGHRS and CDR2 YFSETQ. The CDR3 spans 15 residues. Trimming removed 5 bases from V and 5 bases from J; junction bases left unmatched: 10. The CDR3 DNA follows: TGCGCCAGCAGAGGAGGCGGGGGGCGAGGAGATACGCAGTATTTT. Protein product: CASRGGGGRGDTQYF.

V usage is TRBV6-1 and J usage is TRBJ2-7, with D perhaps TRBD1 (8 bases). Trimming pared 3 bases from V and 3 bases from J, leaving 15 bases between. Germline lookup yields CDR1 MNHNS and CDR2 SASEGT. The CDR3 has 15 amino acids. In nucleotides, the CDR3 is TGTGCCAGCAGTGAGCGACAGGGGAGGGTCTACGAGCAGTACTTC. Translation gives CASSERQGRVYEQYF.

To note about this clone: Other DNA sequences from this sample encode an identical CDR3 as well. CDR3 sequence (DNA): TGCGCCAGCAGCCTGGGGCAGGGATCCCAAGAGACCCAGTACTTC. The encoded protein is CASSLGQGSQETQYF. The chain links TRBV5-1 to TRBJ2-5, with D perhaps TRBD1 (5 bases). The germline gives CDR1 SGHRS, CDR2 YFSETQ. V lost 4 bases to trimming and J lost 1 base, with 14 bases between them. The CDR3 contains 15 residues.

The V and J genes are TRBV18 and TRBJ1-1; D remains unclear. CDR3 length: 14 residues. V shed 2 bases and J shed 1 base, with 8 bases lying between them. The germline V gene encodes CDR1 KGHSH and CDR2 LQKENI. Written as DNA, the CDR3 is TGTGCCAGCTCACCAACCTCAGGGAACACTGAAGCTTTCTTT. It specifies CASSPTSGNTEAFF.

The chain uses TRBV5-1 and TRBJ2-5; D is perhaps TRBD2 (5 bases). The germline V gene has CDR1 SGHRS and CDR2 YFSETQ. CDR3 length equals 16 residues. Trimming cost V 1 base and J 2 bases, with 15 bases left between them. The CDR3 coding sequence is TGCGCCAGCAGCTTGACTTCGGGGATTGAGCAAGAGACCCAGTACTTC. Its protein is CASSLTSGIEQETQYF.

The chain joins TRBV13 to TRBJ2-5; 7 bases line up with TRBD2. Near its end, the DNA agrees better with TRBJ2-7, so the J call may be wrong. The CDR3 spans 16 residues. The germline V gene encodes CDR1 PRHDT and CDR2 FYEKMQ (reference sequence). CDR3 sequence (DNA): TGTGCCAGCAGCTTAGGAGGGTGGCGGGAGCACTACGAGCAGTACTTC. It is translated as CASSLGGWREHYEQYF.

V is TRBV7-3 and J is TRBJ2-3; a possible D gene is TRBD2 (5 bases). Germline values: CDR1 SGHTA, CDR2 FQGTGA. The germline V and J ends were trimmed by 5 bases and 0 bases, with 15 bases remaining between them. The CDR3 has 16 residues. This CDR3 reads CASSEIPGWSTDTQYF. In nucleotides, the CDR3 is TGTGCCAGCAGCGAGATCCCGGGATGGAGCACAGATACGCAGTATTTT. The variable domain in full, with the rest retrieved from reference TRBV7-3 and TRBJ2-3, is GAGVSQTPSNKVTEKGKYVELRCDPISGHTALYWYRQSLGQGPEFLIYFQGTGAADDSGLPNDRFFAVRPEGSVSTLKIQRTERGDSAVYLCASSEIPGWSTDTQYFGPGTRLTVL.

The gene calls are TRBV4-2 and TRBJ2-3; 9 positions agree with TRBD2. The CDR3 is made up of 18 amino acids. Germline V lookup: CDR1 LGHNA, CDR2 YNFKEQ. Losses at the gene ends were 0 bases for V and 4 bases for J; bases not matched to a gene: 11. The CDR3 DNA follows: TGTGCCAGCAGCCAAGATCGCGCGGGAGGGCCGGGGTCAGATACGCAGTATTTT. Its translation: CASSQDRAGGPGSDTQYF.

The CDR3 nucleotides read TGTGCCAGCAGTGAAGCGGGGACTAGCACAGATACGCAGTATTTT. Translated, it gives CASSEAGTSTDTQYF. The J gene is TRBJ2-3, the V gene TRBV6-1; tentatively, D is TRBD2 (6 bases). Per germline, CDR1 MNHNS and CDR2 SASEGT. Trimming took off 0 bases at V and 0 bases at J, with 7 bases between the two ends. The CDR3 runs 15 residues.

The chain employs TRBV25-1 and TRBJ1-4; perhaps TRBD1 as D (5 bases). This CDR3 contains 17 residues. The germline CDR1 and CDR2 sequences are MGHDK and SYGVNS. Trimming removed 0 bases at V and 0 bases at J, with 11 bases between. CDR3 amino acids: CASSEYSQGTTNEKLFF. CDR3 DNA: TGTGCCAGCAGTGAATATAGCCAGGGAACAACTAATGAAAAACTGTTTTTT.

This clone was seen more than once but under ten times. The chain combines TRBV7-8 with TRBJ2-5; 7 nucleotides agree with TRBD1. V lost 5 bases and J lost 0; bases outside the gene matches: 6. Per the germline V gene, CDR1 is SGHVS and CDR2 is FQNEAQ. CDR3 length: 15 residues. CDR3 in amino acids: CASSARTGHQETQYF. The CDR3 DNA reads as TGTGCCAGCAGCGCAAGGACAGGCCACCAAGAGACCCAGTACTTC.

This rearrangement joins TRBV27 to TRBJ2-7, with D possibly matching TRBD1 (6 bases). V was cut by 4 bases and J by 3 bases, with 13 bases left in between. The CDR3 contains 14 residues. Germline V lookup: CDR1 MNHEY, CDR2 SMNVEV (reference sequence). CDR3 bases: TGTGCCAGCAGTTCAACAGGGTTAGGCTACGAGCAGTACTTC. This translates into CASSSTGLGYEQYF.

This chain links TRBV6-1 with TRBJ2-1, with 8 bases aligning to TRBD1. The CDR3 spans 13 residues. From germline, CDR1 is MNHNS and CDR2 SASEGT. V gave up 8 bases and J gave up 8 bases; unmatched junction bases: 8. This CDR3 is CASGRQGRYEQFF. Written as DNA, the CDR3 is TGTGCCAGCGGGAGACAGGGGCGGTATGAGCAGTTCTTC.